This TCR beta chain is from a study of OX40 agonist ivuxolimab in advanced cancers. Across the whole study: Patients enrolled in dose escalation were diagnosed with hepatocellular carcinoma, melanoma, renal cell or head and neck cancer. Study observations and caveats: Among the least clonally expanded were partial responders at 0.1-3.0 mg/kg. Dose levels from 0.1 to 3.0 mg/kg saw CD4+ and CD8+ blood T cells expand clonally by week 6. In a subset of nonresponders, normalized T-cell clonal expansion was also low.

From germline, CDR1 is SGHAT and CDR2 FQDESV (reference sequence). V dropped 3 bases and J dropped 3; count of bases not matched to a gene: 14. The CDR3 covers 18 residues. As concerns this clone: What it recognizes is unknown.

Clones were sequenced by immunoSEQ multiplex PCR, and TCRdb holds only the in-frame ones, with some missing. The sample yields 100,000 to 140,000 clones, 80% to 95% seen once. The source material was CD4+ or CD8+ T cells sorted from blood, sampled in a trial of the OX40 agonist ivuxolimab. The chain is built from TRBV11-1 and TRBJ1-1; 9 bases line up with TRBD1. The receptor was derived from an adult with an advanced solid tumor such as melanoma, head and neck, liver or kidney cancer. The CDR3 DNA follows: TGTGCCAGCAGCTTCAGTGCAATGCAACAGGGGGCTCACACTGAAGCTTTCTTT. Amino acids: CASSFSAMQQGAHTEAFF. The full variable domain, in which reference TRBV11-1 and TRBJ1-1 provide the parts outside the CDR3, is EAEVAQSPRYKITEKSQAVAFWCDPISGHATLYWYRQILGQGPELLVQFQDESVVDDSQLPKDRFSAERLKGVDSTLKIQPAELGDSAMYLCASSFSAMQQGAHTEAFFGQGTRLTVV.